The rows below give T cell receptor beta chains drawn from one sample of a study of blood T cells in healthy people across ages. MiXCR, run by TCRdb on the 5' RACE reads, gives a single entry per CDR3 protein. Here the sample spans about 1.1 million distinct CDR3 sequences, under 40% being singletons. The sample was blood. The origin of the receptors is a man aged 18 to 29 in good health. Each CDR3 is given with its conserved first and last residue. The D gene is left open where the match is weak. Where a row states a size, it is once, few, many or the class of an expanded clone; other rows omit it.

.,TRBD2,TRBV6-2/TRBV6-3,TRBJ2-5,CASSYQVSSGDKETQYF,TGTGCCAGCAGTTACCAAGTTTCTAGCGGAGATAAAGAGACCCAGTACTTC
few,.,TRBV12-3/TRBV12-4,TRBJ2-3,CASSWVDADTQYF,TGTGCCAGCAGTTGGGTTGATGCAGATACGCAGTATTTT
.,.,TRBV12-3/TRBV12-4,TRBJ1-1,CANSLGRAEAFF,TGTGCCAACAGTTTAGGACGCGCCGAAGCTTTCTTT
.,TRBD2,TRBV4-3,TRBJ2-1,CASSPGRDPLTEKQFF,TGCGCCAGCAGCCCAGGGAGGGACCCCCTTACCGAAAAGCAGTTCTTC
few,.,TRBV5-1,TRBJ1-4,CASSGQGTEKLFF,TGCGCCAGCAGCGGGCAGGGGACAGAAAAACTGTTTTTT
few,TRBD1,TRBV5-1,TRBJ2-7,CASSRGQAGVYEQYF,TGCGCCAGCAGTCGCGGACAGGCTGGGGTCTACGAGCAGTACTTC
once,.,TRBV9,TRBJ1-6,CASSVGRSSPLHF,TGTGCCAGCAGCGTAGGGAGGAGTTCACCCCTCCACTTT
.,TRBD2,TRBV9,TRBJ2-1,CASSTVAGITYNEQFF,TGTGCCAGCAGCACGGTAGCGGGGATAACCTACAATGAGCAGTTCTTC
.,TRBD1,TRBV5-8,TRBJ1-6,CASSLDSRQGSSYNSPLHF,TGTGCCAGCAGCTTAGACTCAAGACAGGGCAGCTCCTATAATTCACCCCTCCACTTT
few,.,TRBV2,TRBJ2-1,CASSDRGNSYNEQFF,TGTGCCAGCAGTGATAGGGGAAACTCCTACAATGAGCAGTTCTTC
few,TRBD1,TRBV4-1,TRBJ1-1,CASSPYPTGPPEAFF,TGCGCCAGCAGCCCGTACCCGACAGGGCCGCCTGAAGCTTTCTTT